This TCR beta chain was documented in a study of T-cell reconstitution after alpha-beta-depleted transplantation in children. Study observations and caveats: Newly generated T cells supplied most T-cell counts and diversity one year post-transplant. Several hundred expanded graft clones reportedly gave rise to the alpha-beta T cells present about two months after transplant.

Trimming cost V 4 bases and J 0 bases, with 3 bases left between them. The CDR3 has 12 amino acids. Germline V CDR1 and CDR2: KGHSH, LQKENI. This clonotype has just a few counts. Its target is not known. Unique molecular identifiers were incorporated into the prepared TCRbeta library. TCRdb reprocessed the PCR reads with MiXCR, giving one entry per CDR3 protein. The sample has about 200,000 distinct CDR3 sequences; roughly 8.3% are singletons. The sample consisted of PBMCs, mostly from graft donor cells, taken 360 days after TCRalphabeta/CD19-depleted stem cell transplant. The chain recombines TRBV18 with TRBJ2-5; D gene ambiguous. This receptor was taken from a male patient aged 2-10 years who had a stem cell transplant for acute myeloid leukemia, so the T cells may come from the graft donor. The CDR3 DNA reads as TGTGCCAGCTCACGCGACCAAGAGACCCAGTACTTC. It encodes CASSRDQETQYF.